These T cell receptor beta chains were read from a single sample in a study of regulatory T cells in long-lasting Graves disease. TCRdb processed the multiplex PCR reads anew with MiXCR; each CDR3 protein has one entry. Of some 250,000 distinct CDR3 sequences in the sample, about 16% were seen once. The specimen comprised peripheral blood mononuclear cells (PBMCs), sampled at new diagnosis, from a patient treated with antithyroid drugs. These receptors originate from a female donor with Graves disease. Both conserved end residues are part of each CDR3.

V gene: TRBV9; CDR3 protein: CASSVTGRYGDTQYF
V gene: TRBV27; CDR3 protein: CASSQYRGQGGNQPQHF
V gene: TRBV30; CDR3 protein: CAWAPSFQETQYF
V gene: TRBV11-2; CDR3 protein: CASSLGPGTQAFSSNYGYTF
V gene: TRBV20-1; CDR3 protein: CSARRQGATGELFF
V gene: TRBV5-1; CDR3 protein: CASSSAGNYGYTF
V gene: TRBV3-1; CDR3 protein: CASSRIMINQETQYF
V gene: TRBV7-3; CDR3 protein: CASSLSTDNEQFF
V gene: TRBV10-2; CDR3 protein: CASRTGTSYNEQFF
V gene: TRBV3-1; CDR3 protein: CASSTQTGHSPLHF
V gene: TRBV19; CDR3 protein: CASIPDRSYGYTF
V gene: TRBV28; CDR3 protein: CASSDGGFFEAFF
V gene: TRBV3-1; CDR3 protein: CASSQGSTRTSGTSSYEQYF
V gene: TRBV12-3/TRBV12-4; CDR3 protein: CASSLGQGNQPQHF
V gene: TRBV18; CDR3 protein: CASSPRASSTDTQYF
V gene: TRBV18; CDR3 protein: CASLPLWGLESEQFF
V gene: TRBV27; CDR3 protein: CASSLKGIGGYEQYF
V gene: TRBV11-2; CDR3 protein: CASSPGLAGLIGNEQFF
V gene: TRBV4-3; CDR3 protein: CASSQGEGRHSPLHF
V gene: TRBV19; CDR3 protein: CASKETSGRYNEQFF
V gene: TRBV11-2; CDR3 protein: CASSPLVGGTDTQYF
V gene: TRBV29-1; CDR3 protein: CSDPRMPYEQYF
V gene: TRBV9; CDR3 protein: CASSVAIGEGGRNSPLPF
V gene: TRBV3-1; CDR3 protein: CASSQVGLAGGSKYNEQFF
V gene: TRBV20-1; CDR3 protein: CSARYVASNEQFF
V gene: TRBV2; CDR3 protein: CASSSDGRGNTIYF
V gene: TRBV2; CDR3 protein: CASSESRGNAEAFF
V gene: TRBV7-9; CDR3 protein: CASSSQAGGPGETQYF